These 19 T cell receptor beta chains came from one sample sequenced in a study of metastatic and nonmetastatic thyroid tumors. No patient had received any treatment before thyroid surgery. TCRdb re-called clones from the PCR reads using MiXCR. Of approximately 9,500 clones in the sample, roughly 30% are singletons; the top ten hold more than 4.5%. Sequenced sample: tumor tissue. The receptors come from a female donor with papillary thyroid cancer or a benign thyroid nodule (not recorded which). Some clones in this sample may be carry-over from other donors' samples.

There are a few counts of this clone. Compared with germline, one end of the junction differs, possibly owing to a read error. The chain employs TRBV6-2 or TRBV6-3 and TRBJ2-1; TRBD2 matches 10 bases. Germline V gene sequence: CDR1 MNHEY, CDR2 SVGEGT. The CDR3 is 16 amino acids. This CDR3 reads CTSSDARASGRVEQFF. The CDR3 nucleotides are TGTACCAGCAGTGACGCCCGAGCTAGCGGGAGAGTTGAGCAGTTCTTC.

This clone turned up a few times. The rearrangement uses TRBV7-9 and TRBJ1-2; 8 bases are shared with TRBD1. Germline CDR1 reads SEHNR; CDR2 reads FQNEAQ (reference sequence). This CDR3 is 13 amino acids long. Trimming cost V 4 bases and J 4 bases; bases outside gene matches: 2. For the CDR3, the DNA is TGTGCCAGCAGCTCAGGGGGCGGCTATGGCTACACCTTC. It is translated as CASSSGGGYGYTF.

The chain couples TRBV4-2 to TRBJ2-7, with D possibly matching TRBD2 (7 bases). The CDR3 runs 15 residues. Germline assignment: CDR1 LGHNA and CDR2 YNFKEQ. Trimming took 5 bases from V and 3 from J, leaving 17 bases between them. Here the CDR3 reads CASSRGGSGIYEQYF. In DNA form, the CDR3 reads TGTGCCAGCAGCAGGGGGGGGAGTGGGATCTACGAGCAGTACTTC.

This clone was observed a handful of times. This sequence joins TRBV20-1 and TRBJ2-7, with 9 bases fitting TRBD2. Trimming removed 2 bases from V and 1 base from J; junction bases left unmatched: 6. The germline V gene encodes CDR1 DFQATT and CDR2 SNEGSKA (reference sequence). CDR3 length equals 15 residues. CDR3 region: CSARRPLAGSYEQYF. CDR3 nucleotide sequence: TGCAGTGCTAGACGACCTCTAGCGGGATCCTACGAGCAGTACTTC.

At least ten counts were recorded for this clone. A much larger clone differs from this one at a single base, so this may be a read error. The identical CDR3 is also encoded by other nucleotide sequences in the sample. This rearrangement joins TRBV12-3 or TRBV12-4 to TRBJ2-7, with D hard to call. CDR3 size: 14 residues. The germline V and J ends were trimmed by 3 bases and 1 base, with 10 bases remaining between them. CDR3 sequence (DNA): TGTGCCAGCAGTTTTCGTCTGGGGTCCTACGAGCAGTACTTC. Translation gives CASSFRLGSYEQYF.

In its sample, this clone is medium-sized. The chain combines TRBV28 with TRBJ2-7; D gene unclear. Germline lookup yields CDR1 MDHEN and CDR2 SYDVKM. Trimming left V 7 bases short and J 4 bases short, with 8 bases between. This CDR3 region has 11 residues. The CDR3 is CASTLGYEQYF. Written as DNA, the CDR3 is TGTGCCAGCACCCTAGGGTACGAGCAGTACTTC.

This clone rates as medium-sized. As DNA, the CDR3 is TGTGCCAGCAGCTTAGTAGTTGGGCGCGAGCAGTACTTC. Amino acid sequence: CASSLVVGREQYF. The rearrangement uses TRBV7-9 and TRBJ2-7; D call uncertain. The germline gives CDR1 SEHNR, CDR2 FQNEAQ (reference sequence). CDR3 length: 13 residues. V was cut by 1 base and J by 6 bases, with 10 bases left in between.

This clone is judged medium-sized. This chain connects TRBV30 to TRBJ1-2, with D maybe TRBD1 (5 bases). The CDR3 contains 14 residues. Trimming pared 2 bases from V and 4 bases from J, leaving 14 bases between. From germline, CDR1 is GTSNPN and CDR2 SVGIG (reference sequence). In nucleotides, the CDR3 is TGTGCCTGGAGTTCAGGTCGTGGGGCCTATGGCTACACCTTC. The encoded protein is CAWSSGRGAYGYTF.

This clone was detected only a few times. The chain couples TRBV6-2 or TRBV6-3 to TRBJ2-7; the D gene is possibly TRBD1 (7 bases). This CDR3 contains 15 residues. Germline assignment: CDR1 MNHEY and CDR2 SVGEGT. The V end lost 8 bases, the J end lost 3 bases, and 20 bases lay between the germline ends. The DNA of the CDR3 is TGTGCCAGCCAAACAGAGGCAGGGGGGAACTACGAGCAGTACTTC. It specifies CASQTEAGGNYEQYF.

This clone is a singleton in its sample. The chain recombines TRBV20-1 with TRBJ2-3, with a weak D call TRBD2 (7 bases). This CDR3 is built from 13 residues. CDR1 and CDR2 (germline): DFQATT, SNEGSKA (reference sequence). V lost 6 bases and J 7 bases, leaving 17 bases between the germline ends. This CDR3 is CSARGRGAHTQYF. CDR3 sequence (DNA): TGCAGTGCCCGAGGGAGGGGGGCGCATACGCAGTATTTT.

The chain employs TRBV5-1 and TRBJ1-2; D ambiguous. The CDR3 totals 14 residues. CDR1 and CDR2 from the germline V gene are SGHRS and YFSETQ. V was pared by 0 bases and J by 5 bases, with 11 bases between. The CDR3 nucleotides read TGCGCCAGCAGCTTGGACGGAGGTAAATATGGCTACACCTTC. As protein: CASSLDGGKYGYTF.

The gene calls are TRBV27 and TRBJ2-1, with D unclear. Trimming removed 3 bases at V and 6 bases at J, with 12 bases between. Germline V CDR1 and CDR2: MNHEY, SMNVEV (reference sequence). CDR3 length: 14 residues. The CDR3 protein is CASSFTSFVNEQFF. CDR3 coding DNA: TGTGCCAGCAGTTTCACCAGTTTTGTCAATGAGCAGTTCTTC.

The V and J genes are TRBV29-1 and TRBJ2-1; a possible D gene is TRBD2 (6 bases). The ends were cut back, 8 bases at V and 6 bases at J, with 17 bases in the middle. Germline-derived CDR1 and CDR2 are SQVTM and ANQGSEA. The CDR3 extends over 13 amino acids. This chain's CDR3 is CSTALAGANEQFF. For the CDR3, the DNA is TGCAGCACCGCACTAGCTGGAGCCAATGAGCAGTTCTTC.

This clone was detected only a few times. CDR3 loop: CASSYSQGFDEAFF. The CDR3, as DNA: TGTGCCAGCAGTTACTCCCAGGGTTTCGATGAAGCTTTCTTT. V and J are TRBV6-6 and TRBJ1-1; D is possibly TRBD1 (5 bases). The CDR3 is made up of 14 amino acids. Trimming shortened V by 0 bases and J by 7 bases, and 12 bases separated the two germline ends. CDR1 and CDR2 (germline): MNHNY, SVGAGI (reference sequence).

In its sample, this clone ranks as large. The V and J genes are TRBV19 and TRBJ1-2; D not resolved. The CDR3 is 10 residues long. Trimming removed 6 bases from V and 4 bases from J, with 3 bases in between. Germline V gene lookup returns CDR1 LNHDA and CDR2 SQIVND (reference sequence). CDR3 amino acids: CASSAYGYTF. Here the CDR3 DNA reads TGTGCCAGTAGCGCCTATGGCTACACCTTC. Variable domain in full (rest from reference TRBV19 and TRBJ1-2): DGGITQSPKYLFRKEGQNVTLSCEQNLNHDAMYWYRQDPGQGLRLIYYSQIVNDFQKGDIAEGYSVSREKKESFPLTVTSAQKNPTAFYLCASSAYGYTFGSGTRLTVV.

CDR3 DNA sequence: TGTGCCAGCAGTTTCATTGAGTCAGCGGGACCCTACCTCTACGAGCAGTACTTC. Its protein product is CASSFIESAGPYLYEQYF. This chain connects TRBV28 to TRBJ2-7, with 7 nucleotides matching TRBD2. Germline V gene data show CDR1 as MDHEN and CDR2 as SYDVKM. CDR3 length: 18 amino acids. The V gene end was trimmed by 3 bases and the J gene end by 3 bases; junction bases not matched to a gene: 17.

This clone rates as medium-sized. The chain links TRBV28 to TRBJ2-7, with D perhaps matching TRBD2 (5 bases). Germline V lookup: CDR1 MDHEN, CDR2 SYDVKM. This CDR3 region has 14 residues. Trimming took 6 bases from V and 4 from J, leaving 16 bases between them. The CDR3 bases are TGTGCCAGCAGCCGTACTAGATCCAATTACGAGCAGTACTTC. Translated: CASSRTRSNYEQYF.

By sample fraction, this clone is medium-sized (0.01 to 0.1%). The V gene is TRBV29-1, the J gene TRBJ2-7, with 9 bases aligning to TRBD1. V dropped 0 bases and J dropped 6; count of bases not matched to a gene: 3. Germline V CDR1 and CDR2: SQVTM, ANQGSEA. The CDR3 consists of 13 residues. The CDR3 here is CSVEESDRGEQYF. The CDR3 DNA follows: TGCAGCGTTGAAGAATCGGACAGGGGCGAGCAGTACTTC.

V and J are TRBV15 and TRBJ2-2; D tentatively reads TRBD1 or TRBD2 (6 bases each). V lost 3 bases and J 7 bases, leaving 18 bases between the germline ends. Germline CDR1 LNHNV, CDR2 YYDKDF (reference sequence). This CDR3 has 16 amino acids. In DNA, the CDR3 is TGTGCCACCAGCAGCTTATTATTGGGGGGCGGCGGGGAGCTGTTTTTT. Residues: CATSSLLLGGGGELFF. Complete variable domain (other parts from reference TRBV15 and TRBJ2-2): DAMVIQNPRYQVTQFGKPVTLSCSQTLNHNVMYWYQQKSSQAPKLLFHYYDKDFNNEADTPDNFQSRRPNTSFCFLDIRSPGLGDTAMYLCATSSLLLGGGGELFFGEGSRLTVL.